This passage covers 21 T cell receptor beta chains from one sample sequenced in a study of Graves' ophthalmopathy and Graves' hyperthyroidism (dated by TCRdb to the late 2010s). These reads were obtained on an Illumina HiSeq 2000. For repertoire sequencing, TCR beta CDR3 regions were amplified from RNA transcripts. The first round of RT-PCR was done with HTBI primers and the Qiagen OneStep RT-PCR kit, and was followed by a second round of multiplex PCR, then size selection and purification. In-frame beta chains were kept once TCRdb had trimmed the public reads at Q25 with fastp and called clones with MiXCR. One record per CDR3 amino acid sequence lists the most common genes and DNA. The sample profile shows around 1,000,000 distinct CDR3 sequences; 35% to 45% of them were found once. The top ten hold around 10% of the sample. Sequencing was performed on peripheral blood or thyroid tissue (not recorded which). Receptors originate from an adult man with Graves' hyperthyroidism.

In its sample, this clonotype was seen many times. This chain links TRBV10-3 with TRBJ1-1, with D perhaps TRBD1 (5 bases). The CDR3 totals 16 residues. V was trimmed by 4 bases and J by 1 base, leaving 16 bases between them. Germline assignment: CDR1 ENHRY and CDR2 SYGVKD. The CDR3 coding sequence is TGTGCCATCAGTGTGAGGATGGTACAGGAGAACACTGAAGCTTTCTTT. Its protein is CAISVRMVQENTEAFF.

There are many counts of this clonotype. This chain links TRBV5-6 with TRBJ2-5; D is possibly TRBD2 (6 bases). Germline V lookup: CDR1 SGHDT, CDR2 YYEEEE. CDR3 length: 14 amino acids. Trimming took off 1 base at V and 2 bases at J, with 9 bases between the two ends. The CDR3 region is CASSLWGEQETQYF. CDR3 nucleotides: TGTGCCAGCAGCTTGTGGGGGGAACAAGAGACCCAGTACTTC. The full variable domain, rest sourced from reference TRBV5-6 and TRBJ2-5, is DAGVTQSPTHLIKTRGQQVTLRCSPKSGHDTVSWYQQALGQGPQFIFQYYEEEERQRGNFPDRFSGHQFPNYSSELNVNALLLGDSALYLCASSLWGEQETQYFGPGTRLLVL.

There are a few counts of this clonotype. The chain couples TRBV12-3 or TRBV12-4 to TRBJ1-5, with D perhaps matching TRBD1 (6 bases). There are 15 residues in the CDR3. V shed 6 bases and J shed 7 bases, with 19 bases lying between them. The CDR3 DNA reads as TGTGCCAGCAGCACCATACAGGGTCCGGGGCAGCCCCAGCATTTT. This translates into CASSTIQGPGQPQHF.

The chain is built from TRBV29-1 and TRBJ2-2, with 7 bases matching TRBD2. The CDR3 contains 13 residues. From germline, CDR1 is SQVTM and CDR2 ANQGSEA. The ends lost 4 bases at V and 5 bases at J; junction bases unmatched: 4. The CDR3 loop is CSVGGSGTGELFF. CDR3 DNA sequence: TGCAGCGTTGGGGGTAGCGGGACCGGGGAGCTGTTTTTT.

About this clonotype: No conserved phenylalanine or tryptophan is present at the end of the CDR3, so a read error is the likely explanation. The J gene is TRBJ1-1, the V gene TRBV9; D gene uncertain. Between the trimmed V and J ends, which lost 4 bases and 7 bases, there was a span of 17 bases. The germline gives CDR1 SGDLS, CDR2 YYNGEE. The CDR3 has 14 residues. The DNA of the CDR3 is TGTGCCAGCAGCTTAGTTGCGGATGGGGTTGAAGCTTTCTCT. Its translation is CASSLVADGVEAFS.

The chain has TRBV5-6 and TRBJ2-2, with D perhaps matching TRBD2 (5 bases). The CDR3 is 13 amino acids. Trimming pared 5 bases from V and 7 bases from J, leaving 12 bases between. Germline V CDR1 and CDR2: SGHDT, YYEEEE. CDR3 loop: CASSMPGDGELFF. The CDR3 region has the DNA TGTGCCAGCAGTATGCCCGGGGACGGGGAGCTGTTTTTT.

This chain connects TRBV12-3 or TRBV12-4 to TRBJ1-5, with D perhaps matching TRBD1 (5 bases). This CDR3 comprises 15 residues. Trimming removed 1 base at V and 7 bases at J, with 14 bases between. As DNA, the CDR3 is TGTGCCAGCAGTTTAGGAGGGGTCCAGCCCCAGCCCCAGCATTTT. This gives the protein CASSLGGVQPQPQHF.

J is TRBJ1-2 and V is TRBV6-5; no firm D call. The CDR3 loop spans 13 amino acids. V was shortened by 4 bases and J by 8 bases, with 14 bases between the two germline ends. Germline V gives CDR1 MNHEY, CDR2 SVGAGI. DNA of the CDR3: TGTGCCAGCAGTTCCACCCTTTTTGCCGGCTACACCTTC. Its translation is CASSSTLFAGYTF.

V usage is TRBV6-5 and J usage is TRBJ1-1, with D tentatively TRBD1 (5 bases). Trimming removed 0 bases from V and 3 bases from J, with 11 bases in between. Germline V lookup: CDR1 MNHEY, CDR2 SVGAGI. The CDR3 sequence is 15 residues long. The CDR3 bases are TGTGCCAGCAGTTACTCGACCCGGGGGGACACTGAAGCTTTCTTT. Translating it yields CASSYSTRGDTEAFF.

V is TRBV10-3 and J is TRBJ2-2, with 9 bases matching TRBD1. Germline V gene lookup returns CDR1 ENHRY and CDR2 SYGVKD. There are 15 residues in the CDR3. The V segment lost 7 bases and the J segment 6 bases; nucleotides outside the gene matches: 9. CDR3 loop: CAIIGDRDNAGELFF. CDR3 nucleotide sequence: TGTGCCATCATAGGGGACAGGGACAACGCCGGGGAGCTGTTTTTT.

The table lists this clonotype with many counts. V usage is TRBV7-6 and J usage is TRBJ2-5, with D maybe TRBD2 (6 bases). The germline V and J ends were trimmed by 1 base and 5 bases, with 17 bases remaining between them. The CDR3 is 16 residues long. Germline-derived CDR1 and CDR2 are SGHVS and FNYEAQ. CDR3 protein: CASSLGGGRGSETQYF. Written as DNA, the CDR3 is TGTGCCAGCAGCTTAGGTGGAGGGCGAGGTAGTGAGACCCAGTACTTC.

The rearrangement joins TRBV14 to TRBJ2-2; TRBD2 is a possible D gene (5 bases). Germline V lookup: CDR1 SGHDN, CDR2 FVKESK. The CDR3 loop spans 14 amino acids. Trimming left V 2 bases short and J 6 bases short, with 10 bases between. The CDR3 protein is CASSQPVGAGELFF. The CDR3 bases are TGTGCCAGCAGCCAACCAGTCGGGGCCGGGGAGCTGTTTTTT.

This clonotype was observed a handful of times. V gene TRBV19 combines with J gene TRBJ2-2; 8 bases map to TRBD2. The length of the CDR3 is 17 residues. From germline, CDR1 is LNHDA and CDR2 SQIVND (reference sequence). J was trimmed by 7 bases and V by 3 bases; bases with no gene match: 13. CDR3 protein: CASSIESGAGASGELFF. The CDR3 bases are TGTGCCAGTAGTATCGAGTCGGGAGCGGGAGCCAGCGGGGAGCTGTTTTTT.

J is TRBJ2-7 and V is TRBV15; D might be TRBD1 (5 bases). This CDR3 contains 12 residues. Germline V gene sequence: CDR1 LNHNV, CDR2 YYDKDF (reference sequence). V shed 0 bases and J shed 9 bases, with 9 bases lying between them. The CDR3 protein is CATSREDMSQYF. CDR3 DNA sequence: TGTGCCACCAGCAGAGAGGACATGTCGCAGTACTTC.

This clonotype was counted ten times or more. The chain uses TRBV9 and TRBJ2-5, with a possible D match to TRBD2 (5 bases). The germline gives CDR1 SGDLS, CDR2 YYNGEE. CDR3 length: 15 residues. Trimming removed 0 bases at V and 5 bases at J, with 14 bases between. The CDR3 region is CASSVGQAGRETQYF. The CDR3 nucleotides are TGTGCCAGCAGCGTAGGGCAGGCGGGTCGTGAGACCCAGTACTTC.

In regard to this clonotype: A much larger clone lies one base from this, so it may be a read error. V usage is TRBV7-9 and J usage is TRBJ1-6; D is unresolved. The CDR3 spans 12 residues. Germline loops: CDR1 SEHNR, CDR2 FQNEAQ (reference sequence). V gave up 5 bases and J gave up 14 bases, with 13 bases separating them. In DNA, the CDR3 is TGTGCCAGCAGCCCTCCTGCGACCTCCCTCCACTTT. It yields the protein CASSPPATSLHF.

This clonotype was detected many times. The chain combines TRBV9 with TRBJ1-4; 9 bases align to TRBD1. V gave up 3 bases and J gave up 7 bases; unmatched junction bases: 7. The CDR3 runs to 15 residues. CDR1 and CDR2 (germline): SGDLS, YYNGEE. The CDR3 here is CASSARDRETEKLFF. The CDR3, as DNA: TGTGCCAGCAGCGCCCGGGACAGGGAGACTGAAAAACTGTTTTTT.

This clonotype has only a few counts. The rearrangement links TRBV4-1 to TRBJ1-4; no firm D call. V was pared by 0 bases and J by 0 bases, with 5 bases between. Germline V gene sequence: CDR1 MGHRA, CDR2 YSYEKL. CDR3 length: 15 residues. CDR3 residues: CASSQDPATNEKLFF. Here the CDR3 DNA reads TGCGCCAGCAGCCAAGATCCTGCAACTAATGAAAAACTGTTTTTT.

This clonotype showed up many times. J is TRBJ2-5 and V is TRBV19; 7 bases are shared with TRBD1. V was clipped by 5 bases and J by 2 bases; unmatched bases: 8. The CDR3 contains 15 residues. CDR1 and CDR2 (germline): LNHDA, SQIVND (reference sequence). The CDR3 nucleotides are TGTGCCAGTAGTGCCCTCCGACAGGGTCAAGAGACCCAGTACTTC. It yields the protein CASSALRQGQETQYF. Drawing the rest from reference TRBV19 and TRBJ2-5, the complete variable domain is DGGITQSPKYLFRKEGQNVTLSCEQNLNHDAMYWYRQDPGQGLRLIYYSQIVNDFQKGDIAEGYSVSREKKESFPLTVTSAQKNPTAFYLCASSALRQGQETQYFGPGTRLLVL.

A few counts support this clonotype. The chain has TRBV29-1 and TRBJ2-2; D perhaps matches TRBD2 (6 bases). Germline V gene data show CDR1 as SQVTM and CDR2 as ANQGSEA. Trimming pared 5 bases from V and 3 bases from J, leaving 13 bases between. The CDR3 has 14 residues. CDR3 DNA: TGCAGCGTTTCTGGGGGGTCGTACACCGGGGAGCTGTTTTTT. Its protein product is CSVSGGSYTGELFF.

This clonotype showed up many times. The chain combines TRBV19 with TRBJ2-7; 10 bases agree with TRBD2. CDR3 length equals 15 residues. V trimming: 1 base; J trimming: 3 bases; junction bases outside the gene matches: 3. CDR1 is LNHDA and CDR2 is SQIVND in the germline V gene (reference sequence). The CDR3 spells CASSIGVAGGYEQYF. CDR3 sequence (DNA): TGTGCCAGTAGTATAGGGGTAGCGGGGGGCTACGAGCAGTACTTC.